This T cell receptor beta chain was retrieved from a study of OX40 agonist ivuxolimab in advanced cancers. Looking at the study overall: Ivuxolimab, an agonistic anti-OX40 (CD134) antibody, was given to patients. Hepatocellular carcinoma, melanoma, renal cell or head and neck cancer was diagnosed in the dose-escalation patients.

Comments on this clone: The target antigen is unknown.

People who had autoimmune disease history or systemic immunosuppression were excluded. V was cut by 8 bases and J by 5 bases, with 8 bases left in between. Germline-derived CDR1 and CDR2 are MNHEY and SVGAGI. There are 11 residues in the CDR3. Study conclusions and caveats: CD4+ T cells averaged fewer expanded clones than CD8+ T cells.

Assay: immunoSEQ multiplex PCR; the TCRdb copy retains only in-frame clones and omits some. In the table there are just under 65,000 clones, around 89% of which are singletons. The rearrangement links TRBV6-5 to TRBJ2-3; D gene unclear. Sequenced here: CD4+ or CD8+ T cells sorted from blood, sampled in a trial of the OX40 agonist ivuxolimab. The clonotype was recovered from an adult with an advanced solid tumor such as melanoma, head and neck, liver or kidney cancer. The CDR3 coding sequence is TGTGCCAGCTCACGGAGAGATACGCAGTATTTT. Amino acid sequence: CASSRRDTQYF.